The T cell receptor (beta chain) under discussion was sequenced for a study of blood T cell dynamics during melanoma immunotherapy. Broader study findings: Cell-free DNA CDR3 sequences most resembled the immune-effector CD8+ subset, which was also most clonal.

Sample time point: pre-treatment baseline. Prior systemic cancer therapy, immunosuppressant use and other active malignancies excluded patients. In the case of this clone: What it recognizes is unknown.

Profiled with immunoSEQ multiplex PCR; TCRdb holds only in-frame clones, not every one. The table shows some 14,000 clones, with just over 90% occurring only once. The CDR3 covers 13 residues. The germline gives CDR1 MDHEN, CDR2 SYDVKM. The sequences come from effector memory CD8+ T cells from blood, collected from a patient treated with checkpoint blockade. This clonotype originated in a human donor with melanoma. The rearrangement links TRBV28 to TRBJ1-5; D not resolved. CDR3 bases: TGTGCAAGCCAGGTTCTTAGCAATCAGCCCCAGCATTTT. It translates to CASQVLSNQPQHF. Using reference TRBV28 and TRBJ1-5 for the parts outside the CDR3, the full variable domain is DVKVTQSSRYLVKRTGEKVFLECVQDMDHENMFWYRQDPGLGLRLIYFSYDVKMKEKGDIPEGYSVSREKKERFSLILESASTNQTSMYLCASQVLSNQPQHFGDGTRLSIL.